These 10 T cell receptor beta chains were all obtained from the same sample, sequenced in a study of T-cell reconstitution after alpha-beta-depleted transplantation in children. It was with unique molecular identifiers that the TCRbeta library was prepared. MiXCR, run by TCRdb on the PCR reads, gives a single entry per CDR3 protein. The data show approximately 1,000,000 distinct CDR3 sequences, about 26% seen once. The input for sequencing was PBMCs, mostly from graft donor cells, taken 360 days after TCRalphabeta/CD19-depleted stem cell transplant. These receptors were taken from a boy under two years old who had a stem cell transplant for SCID, so the T cells may come from the graft donor.

V usage is TRBV20-1 and J usage is TRBJ2-7; D possibly corresponds to TRBD1 (6 bases). The V gene lost 6 bases and the J gene lost 6 bases, with 18 bases spanning the gap. Germline V gives CDR1 DFQATT, CDR2 SNEGSKA (reference sequence). The CDR3 totals 13 residues. The CDR3 nucleotides read TGCAGTGCCCGAGGTGGGACAACATCCGAGCAGTACTTC. Protein product: CSARGGTTSEQYF.

The V call is TRBV5-1, the J call TRBJ1-4, with 12 bases identical to TRBD1. After removal of 0 bases from V and 8 bases from J, the junction contained 5 bases not matched to a gene. The CDR3 runs to 16 residues. CDR1 is SGHRS, CDR2 YFSETQ, per germline. The CDR3 DNA reads as TGCGCCAGCAGCTTGGCTTCGGGGACAGGGGGCGAAAAACTGTTTTTT. Amino acid sequence: CASSLASGTGGEKLFF.

V usage is TRBV6-1 and J usage is TRBJ2-3; D tentatively reads TRBD1 or TRBD2 (5 bases each). Germline lookup yields CDR1 MNHNS and CDR2 SASEGT. The CDR3 consists of 13 residues. Trimming pared 7 bases from V and 0 bases from J, leaving 8 bases between. CDR3 sequence reads: CASTWDSTDTQYF. DNA of the CDR3: TGTGCCAGCACCTGGGACAGCACAGATACGCAGTATTTT.

The chain is built from TRBV20-1 and TRBJ2-1; no definite D call. The germline V gene has CDR1 DFQATT and CDR2 SNEGSKA (reference sequence). CDR3 length equals 13 residues. V was trimmed by 3 bases and J by 2 bases, leaving 8 bases between them. The CDR3 coding sequence is TGCAGTGCTAGTCAGTCCCCCTACAATGAGCAGTTCTTC. Encoded protein: CSASQSPYNEQFF.

This clonotype was found a few times. The CDR3 DNA follows: TGTGCCAGCAGTTTAGCTCCGGGACAGGGACCCTATGGCTACACCTTC. This sequence encodes CASSLAPGQGPYGYTF. The V gene is TRBV12-3 or TRBV12-4, the J gene TRBJ1-2; TRBD1 matches at 9 bases. This CDR3 spans 16 amino acids. With V trimmed by 0 bases and J by 4 bases, 6 bases remained unmatched.

The V gene is TRBV7-8, the J gene TRBJ2-3, with D perhaps matching TRBD2 (6 bases). Germline CDR1 is SGHVS and CDR2 is FQNEAQ. CDR3 size: 15 residues. Trimming removed 4 bases at V and 4 bases at J, with 15 bases between. The CDR3 sequence is CASSSTGDWADTQYF. The CDR3 region has the DNA TGTGCCAGCAGCTCTACCGGGGACTGGGCAGATACGCAGTATTTT. Full variable domain (rest looked up from reference TRBV7-8 and TRBJ2-3): GAGVSQSPRYKVAKRGQDVALRCDPISGHVSLFWYQQALGQGPEFLTYFQNEAQLDKSGLPSDRFFAERPEGSVSTLKIQRTQQEDSAVYLCASSSTGDWADTQYFGPGTRLTVL.

The chain carries TRBV20-1 and TRBJ2-7; TRBD1 is a possible D gene (6 bases). This CDR3 contains 15 residues. Germline V gene data show CDR1 as DFQATT and CDR2 as SNEGSKA (reference sequence). V was pared by 5 bases and J by 0 bases, with 17 bases between. CDR3 sequence: CSAANRQVSSYEQYF. The CDR3 DNA reads TGCAGTGCTGCCAACCGACAGGTCAGCTCCTACGAGCAGTACTTC.

The chain links TRBV12-3 or TRBV12-4 to TRBJ2-2, with D unclear. The CDR3 extends over 15 amino acids. V was trimmed by 4 bases and J by 0 bases, leaving 9 bases between them. CDR3 protein: CASSSVLPNTGELFF. The CDR3 DNA sequence: TGTGCCAGCAGTTCGGTCCTCCCGAACACCGGGGAGCTGTTTTTT.

This chain uses TRBV29-1 with TRBJ2-2; TRBD2 is a possible D gene (7 bases). Per the germline V gene, CDR1 is SQVTM and CDR2 is ANQGSEA. CDR3 length: 15 amino acids. V was cut by 7 bases and J by 0 bases, with 15 bases left in between. CDR3 coding DNA: TGCAGCGCCTACCGGGGGGCCACGAACACCGGGGAGCTGTTTTTT. It specifies CSAYRGATNTGELFF.

This clonotype has ten or more counts. This rearrangement joins TRBV4-1 to TRBJ2-1; D gene ambiguous. CDR1 and CDR2 from the germline V gene are MGHRA and YSYEKL. The V end lost 1 base, the J end lost 2 bases, and 6 bases lay between the germline ends. This CDR3 contains 14 residues. The CDR3 bases are TGCGCCAGCAGCCAAGTGACCACCTACAATGAGCAGTTCTTC. This encodes CASSQVTTYNEQFF.